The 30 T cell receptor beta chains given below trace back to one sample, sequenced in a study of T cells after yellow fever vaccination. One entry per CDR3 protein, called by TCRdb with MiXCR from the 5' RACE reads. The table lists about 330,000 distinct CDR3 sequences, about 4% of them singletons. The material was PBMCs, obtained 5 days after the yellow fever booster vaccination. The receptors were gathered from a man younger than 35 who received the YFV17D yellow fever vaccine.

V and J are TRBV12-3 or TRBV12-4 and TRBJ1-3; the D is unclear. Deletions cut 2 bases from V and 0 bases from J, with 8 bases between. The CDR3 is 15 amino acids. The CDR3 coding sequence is TGTGCCAGCAGTTTATATCGGGGCTCTGGAAACACCATATATTTT. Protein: CASSLYRGSGNTIYF.

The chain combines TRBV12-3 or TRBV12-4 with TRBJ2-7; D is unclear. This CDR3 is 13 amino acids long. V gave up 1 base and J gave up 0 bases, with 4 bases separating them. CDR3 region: CASSLGYSYEQYV. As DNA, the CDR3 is TGTGCCAGCAGTTTAGGGTACTCCTACGAGCAGTACGTC.

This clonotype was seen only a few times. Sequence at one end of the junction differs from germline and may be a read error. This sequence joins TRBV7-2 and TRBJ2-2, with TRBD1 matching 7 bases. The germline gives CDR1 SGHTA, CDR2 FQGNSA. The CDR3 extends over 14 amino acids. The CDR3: CASGGQATPGELLF. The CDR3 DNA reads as TGTGCCAGCGGAGGACAGGCAACACCCGGGGAGCTGTTGTTT.

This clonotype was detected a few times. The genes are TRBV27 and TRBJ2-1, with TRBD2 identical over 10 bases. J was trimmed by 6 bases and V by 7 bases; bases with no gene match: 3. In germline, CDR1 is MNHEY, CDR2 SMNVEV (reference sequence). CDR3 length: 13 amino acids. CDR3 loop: CASTSGGRNEQFF. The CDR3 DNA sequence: TGTGCCAGCACTAGCGGGGGTCGCAATGAGCAGTTCTTC.

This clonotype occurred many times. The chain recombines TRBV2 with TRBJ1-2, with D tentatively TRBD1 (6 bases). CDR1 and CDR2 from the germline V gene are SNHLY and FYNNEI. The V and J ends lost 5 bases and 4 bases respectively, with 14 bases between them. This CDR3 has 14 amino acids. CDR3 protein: CASSPLGTSYGYTF. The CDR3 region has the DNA TGTGCCAGCAGTCCCCTTGGGACAAGCTATGGCTACACCTTC.

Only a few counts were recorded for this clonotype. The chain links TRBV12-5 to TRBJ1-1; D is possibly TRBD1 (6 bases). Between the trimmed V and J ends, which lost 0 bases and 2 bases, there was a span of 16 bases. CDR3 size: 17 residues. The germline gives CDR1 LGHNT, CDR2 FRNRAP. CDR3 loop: CASGLVLGGYQNTEAFF. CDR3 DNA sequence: TGTGCTAGTGGTTTGGTACTGGGGGGCTACCAAAACACTGAAGCTTTCTTT.

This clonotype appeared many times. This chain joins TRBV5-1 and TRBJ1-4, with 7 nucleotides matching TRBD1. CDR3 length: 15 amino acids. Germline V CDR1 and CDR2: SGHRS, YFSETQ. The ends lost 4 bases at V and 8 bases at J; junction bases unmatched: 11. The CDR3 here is CASSPLTGIEEKLFF. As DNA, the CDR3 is TGCGCCAGCAGCCCGCTGACAGGGATTGAGGAAAAACTGTTTTTT.

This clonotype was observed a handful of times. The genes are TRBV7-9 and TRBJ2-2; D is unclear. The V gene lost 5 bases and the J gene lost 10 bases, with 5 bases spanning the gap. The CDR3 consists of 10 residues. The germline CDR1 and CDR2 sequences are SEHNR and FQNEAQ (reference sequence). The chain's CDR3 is CASSPSELFF. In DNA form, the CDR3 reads TGTGCCAGCAGCCCATCGGAGCTGTTTTTT.

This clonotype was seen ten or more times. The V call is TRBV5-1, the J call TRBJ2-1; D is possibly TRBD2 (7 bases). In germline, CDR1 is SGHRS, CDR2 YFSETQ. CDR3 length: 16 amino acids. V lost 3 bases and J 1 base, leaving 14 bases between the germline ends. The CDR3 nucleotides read TGCGCCAGCAGCTCCTCGGGGGGCGGGTCCTACAATGAGCAGTTCTTC. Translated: CASSSSGGGSYNEQFF.

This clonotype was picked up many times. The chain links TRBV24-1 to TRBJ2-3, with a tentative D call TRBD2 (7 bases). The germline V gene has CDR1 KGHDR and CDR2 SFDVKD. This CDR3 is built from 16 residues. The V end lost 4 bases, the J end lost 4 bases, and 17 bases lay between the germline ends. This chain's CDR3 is CATSEAQGRDPDTQYF. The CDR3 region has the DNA TGTGCCACCAGTGAGGCCCAGGGGAGGGACCCAGATACGCAGTATTTT.

The CDR3 coding sequence is TGTGCCAGTAGTATCCCAGGGGGCTCCGAGCAGTACTTC. Residues: CASSIPGGSEQYF. The chain employs TRBV19 and TRBJ2-7; 8 bases agree with TRBD1. CDR3 length: 13 residues. J gave up 6 bases and V 3 bases, and 4 bases lay outside the gene matches. Germline values: CDR1 LNHDA, CDR2 SQIVND (reference sequence).

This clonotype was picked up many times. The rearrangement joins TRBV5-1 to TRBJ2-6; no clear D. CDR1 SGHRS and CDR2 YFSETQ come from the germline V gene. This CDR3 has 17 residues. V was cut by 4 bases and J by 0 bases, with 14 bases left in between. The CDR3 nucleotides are TGCGCCAGCAGCCCGCGGACCCTCTTCTCTGGGGCCAACGTCCTGACTTTC. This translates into CASSPRTLFSGANVLTF.

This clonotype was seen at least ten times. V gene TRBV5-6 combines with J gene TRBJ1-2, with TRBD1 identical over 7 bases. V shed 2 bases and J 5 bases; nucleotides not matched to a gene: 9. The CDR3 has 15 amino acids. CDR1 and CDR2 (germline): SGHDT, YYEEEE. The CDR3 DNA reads TGTGCCAGCAGCTTTATATCGGACAGGTGGTATGGCTACACCTTC. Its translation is CASSFISDRWYGYTF.

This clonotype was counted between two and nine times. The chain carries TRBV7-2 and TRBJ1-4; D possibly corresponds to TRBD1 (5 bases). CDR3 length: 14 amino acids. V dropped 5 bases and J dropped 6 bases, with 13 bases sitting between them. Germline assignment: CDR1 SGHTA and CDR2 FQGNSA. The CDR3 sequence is CASSRRGLYEKLFF. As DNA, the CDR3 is TGTGCCAGCAGCCGTAGGGGCCTCTATGAAAAACTGTTTTTT.

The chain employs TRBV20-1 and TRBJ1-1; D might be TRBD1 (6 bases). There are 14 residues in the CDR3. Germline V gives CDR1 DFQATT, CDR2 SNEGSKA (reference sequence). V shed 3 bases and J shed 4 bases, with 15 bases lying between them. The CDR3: CSARGARGITEAFF. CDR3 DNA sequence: TGCAGTGCTAGGGGGGCTCGGGGGATCACTGAAGCTTTCTTT.

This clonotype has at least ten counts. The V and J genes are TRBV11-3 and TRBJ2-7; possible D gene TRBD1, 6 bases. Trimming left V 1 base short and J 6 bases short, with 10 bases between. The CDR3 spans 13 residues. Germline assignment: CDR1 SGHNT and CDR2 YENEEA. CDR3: CASSLATGREQYF. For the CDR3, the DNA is TGTGCCAGCAGCTTAGCCACAGGGCGCGAGCAGTACTTC.

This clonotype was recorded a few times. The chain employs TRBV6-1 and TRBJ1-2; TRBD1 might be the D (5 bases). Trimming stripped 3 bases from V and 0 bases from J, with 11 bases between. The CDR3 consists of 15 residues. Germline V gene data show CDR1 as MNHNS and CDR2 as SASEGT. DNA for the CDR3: TGTGCCAGCAGTGATACGACAGATCCTAACTATGGCTACACCTTC. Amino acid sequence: CASSDTTDPNYGYTF.

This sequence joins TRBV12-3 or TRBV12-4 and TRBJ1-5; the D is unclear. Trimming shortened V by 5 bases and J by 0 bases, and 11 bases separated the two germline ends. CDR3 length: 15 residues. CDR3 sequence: CASSLNPYSNQPQHF. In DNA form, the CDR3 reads TGTGCCAGCAGTCTCAATCCTTATAGCAATCAGCCCCAGCATTTT.

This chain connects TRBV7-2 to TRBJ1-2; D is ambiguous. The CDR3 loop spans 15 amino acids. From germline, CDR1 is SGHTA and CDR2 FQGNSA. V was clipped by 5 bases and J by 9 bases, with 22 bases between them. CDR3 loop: CASSPRGKGPFSYTF. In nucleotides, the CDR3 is TGTGCCAGCAGCCCCCGAGGTAAAGGGCCCTTCAGCTACACCTTC. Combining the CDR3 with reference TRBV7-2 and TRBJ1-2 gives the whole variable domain GAGVSQSPSNKVTEKGKDVELRCDPISGHTALYWYRQSLGQGLEFLIYFQGNSAPDKSGLPSDRFSAERTGGSVSTLTIQRTQQEDSAVYLCASSPRGKGPFSYTFGSGTRLTVV.

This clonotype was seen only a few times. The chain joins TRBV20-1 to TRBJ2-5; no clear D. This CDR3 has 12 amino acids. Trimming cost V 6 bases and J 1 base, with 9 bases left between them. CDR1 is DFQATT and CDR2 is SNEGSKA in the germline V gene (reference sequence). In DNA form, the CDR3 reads TGCAGTGCCCCAAGGTCCCAAGAGACCCAGTACTTC. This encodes CSAPRSQETQYF.

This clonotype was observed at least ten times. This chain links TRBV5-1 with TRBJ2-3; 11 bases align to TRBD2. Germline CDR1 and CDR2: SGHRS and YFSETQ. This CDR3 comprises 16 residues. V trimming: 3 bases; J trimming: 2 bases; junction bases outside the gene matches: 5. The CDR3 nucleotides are TGCGCCAGCAGCTCATTAGCGGGGGGGTACACAGATACGCAGTATTTT. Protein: CASSSLAGGYTDTQYF.

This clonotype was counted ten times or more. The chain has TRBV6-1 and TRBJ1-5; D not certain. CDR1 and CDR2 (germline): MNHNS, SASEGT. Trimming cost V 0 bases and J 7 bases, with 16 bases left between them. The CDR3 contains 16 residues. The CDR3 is CASSEALPTPWQPQHF. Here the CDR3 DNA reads TGTGCCAGCAGTGAAGCATTGCCGACCCCATGGCAGCCCCAGCATTTT.

In DNA, the CDR3 is TGTGCCAGCAGGGGACAGGGATTCTACGAGCAGTACTTC. Amino acids: CASRGQGFYEQYF. The V and J genes are TRBV6-2 or TRBV6-3 and TRBJ2-7, with TRBD1 matching over 9 bases. This CDR3 has 13 residues. CDR1 is MNHEY, CDR2 SVGEGT, per germline. V dropped 6 bases and J dropped 3; count of bases not matched to a gene: 3.

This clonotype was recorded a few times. The CDR3 DNA reads as TGTGCCAGCAGTTCTTTGGTACGGTCACCCCTCCACTTT. Encoded protein: CASSSLVRSPLHF. The rearrangement uses TRBV12-3 or TRBV12-4 and TRBJ1-6; no firm D call. This CDR3 comprises 13 residues. V was cut by 4 bases and J by 10 bases, with 11 bases left in between.

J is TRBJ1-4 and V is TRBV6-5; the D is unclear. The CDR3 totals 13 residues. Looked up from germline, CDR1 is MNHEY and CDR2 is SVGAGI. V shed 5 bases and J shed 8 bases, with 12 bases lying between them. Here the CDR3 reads CASSKSRGEKLFF. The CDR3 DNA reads TGTGCCAGCAGTAAATCTCGTGGGGAAAAACTGTTTTTT.

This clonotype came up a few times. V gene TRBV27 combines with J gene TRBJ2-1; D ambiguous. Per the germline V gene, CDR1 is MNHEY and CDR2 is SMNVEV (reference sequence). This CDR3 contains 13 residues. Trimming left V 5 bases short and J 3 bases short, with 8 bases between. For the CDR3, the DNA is TGTGCCAGCAGTCGTGGGCGCTACAATGAGCAGTTCTTC. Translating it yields CASSRGRYNEQFF.

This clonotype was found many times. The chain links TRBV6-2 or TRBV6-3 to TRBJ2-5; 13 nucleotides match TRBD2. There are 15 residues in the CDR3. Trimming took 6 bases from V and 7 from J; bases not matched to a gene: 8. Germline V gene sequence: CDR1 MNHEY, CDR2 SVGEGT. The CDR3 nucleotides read TGTGCCAGCAGGAAAACTAGCGGGGGGGCTGGGACCCAGTACTTC. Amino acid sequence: CASRKTSGGAGTQYF.

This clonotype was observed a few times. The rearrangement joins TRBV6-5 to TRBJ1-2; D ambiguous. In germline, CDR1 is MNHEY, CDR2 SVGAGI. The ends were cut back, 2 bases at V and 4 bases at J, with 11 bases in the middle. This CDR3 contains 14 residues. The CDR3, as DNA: TGTGCCAGCAGTTACGGACGGCATCTCTATGGCTACACCTTC. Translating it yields CASSYGRHLYGYTF.

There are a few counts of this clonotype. CDR3: CASSPNLQATPNQPQHF. The DNA of the CDR3 is TGTGCCAGCAGCCCAAACCTACAGGCGACGCCCAATCAGCCCCAGCATTTT. The genes are TRBV11-2 and TRBJ1-5; D is possibly TRBD1 (5 bases). Per germline, CDR1 SGHAT and CDR2 FQNNGV. V was cut by 5 bases and J by 3 bases, with 20 bases left in between. The CDR3 sequence is 17 residues long.

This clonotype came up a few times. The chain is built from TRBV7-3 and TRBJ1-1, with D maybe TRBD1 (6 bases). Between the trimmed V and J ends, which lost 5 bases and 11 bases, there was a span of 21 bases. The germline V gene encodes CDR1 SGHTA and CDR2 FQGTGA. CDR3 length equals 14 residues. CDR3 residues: CASSPTDRLSQAFF. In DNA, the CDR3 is TGTGCCAGCAGCCCAACCGACAGGCTCTCACAGGCTTTCTTT.